The rows below give T cell receptor beta chains drawn from one sample of a study of identical twins. Using its own MiXCR run on the 5' RACE reads, TCRdb lists one record per CDR3 protein. The data contain 700,000 or so distinct CDR3 sequences, 21% of them singletons. These same data were also listed under a study on T cells expressing NK-cell markers.

Sequencing was carried out using PBMCs. The receptors were gathered from a woman in her late teens or twenties in good health. The CDR3 runs from the conserved cysteine through the conserved F or W. Each record gives: J gene, clone size, V gene, D gene, CDR3 protein, CDR3 DNA. A D gene is named only where the DNA matches it firmly. Size values are once, few and many counts, or a class for expanded clones, and some rows have none.

J gene: TRBJ1-2
clone size: few
V gene: TRBV6-5
D gene: NA
CDR3 protein: CASSYSRQGHGYTF
CDR3 DNA: TGTGCCAGCAGTTACTCGAGGCAGGGACATGGCTACACCTTC

J gene: TRBJ2-7
clone size: many
V gene: TRBV6-5
D gene: TRBD1
CDR3 protein: CASSYSRDRVTYEQYF
CDR3 DNA: TGTGCCAGCAGTTACTCGAGGGACAGGGTAACCTACGAGCAGTACTTC

J gene: TRBJ2-1
clone size: NA
V gene: TRBV7-2
D gene: NA
CDR3 protein: CASSLGALDYYNEQFF
CDR3 DNA: TGTGCCAGCAGCTTAGGGGCTCTCGACTATTACAATGAGCAGTTCTTC

J gene: TRBJ2-1
clone size: NA
V gene: TRBV5-1
D gene: NA
CDR3 protein: CASHQLDSSNEQFF
CDR3 DNA: TGCGCCAGCCACCAACTAGATTCGAGCAATGAGCAGTTCTTC

J gene: TRBJ2-2
clone size: NA
V gene: TRBV7-2
D gene: NA
CDR3 protein: CASRLGHRATSSGELFF
CDR3 DNA: TGTGCCAGCAGGTTGGGGCATCGGGCCACAAGTTCCGGGGAGCTGTTTTTT

J gene: TRBJ2-5
clone size: NA
V gene: TRBV6-2/TRBV6-3
D gene: NA
CDR3 protein: CASTGLFQETQYF
CDR3 DNA: TGTGCCAGCACCGGACTCTTTCAAGAGACCCAGTACTTC

J gene: TRBJ2-2
clone size: few
V gene: TRBV10-2
D gene: NA
CDR3 protein: CASTQTGAGELFF
CDR3 DNA: TGCGCCAGCACCCAGACTGGGGCCGGGGAGCTGTTTTTT

J gene: TRBJ2-2
clone size: NA
V gene: TRBV7-2
D gene: TRBD2
CDR3 protein: CASRPVAGAGTGELFF
CDR3 DNA: TGTGCCAGCAGGCCTGTAGCGGGAGCTGGCACCGGGGAGCTGTTTTTT

J gene: TRBJ1-5
clone size: few
V gene: TRBV19
D gene: NA
CDR3 protein: CASSIGQISAPQHF
CDR3 DNA: TGTGCCAGTAGTATCGGACAGATATCAGCGCCCCAGCATTTT

J gene: TRBJ1-4
clone size: few
V gene: TRBV29-1
D gene: NA
CDR3 protein: CSVSASDQKLFF
CDR3 DNA: TGCAGCGTTTCAGCGTCGGATCAAAAACTGTTTTTT

J gene: TRBJ2-5
clone size: many
V gene: TRBV5-1
D gene: NA
CDR3 protein: CASTPGTTQETQYF
CDR3 DNA: TGCGCCAGCACCCCCGGGACAACACAAGAGACCCAGTACTTC

J gene: TRBJ1-5
clone size: few
V gene: TRBV18
D gene: NA
CDR3 protein: CASSPTGHPNQPQHF
CDR3 DNA: TGTGCCAGCTCACCGACGGGACACCCTAATCAGCCCCAGCATTTT

J gene: TRBJ2-5
clone size: few
V gene: TRBV7-2
D gene: TRBD2
CDR3 protein: CASSLAGQYQETQYF
CDR3 DNA: TGTGCCAGCAGCCTAGCGGGACAGTACCAAGAGACCCAGTACTTC

J gene: TRBJ1-4
clone size: NA
V gene: TRBV20-1
D gene: NA
CDR3 protein: CSARHWGDEKLFF
CDR3 DNA: TGCAGTGCTAGACATTGGGGGGATGAAAAACTGTTTTTT

J gene: TRBJ2-1
clone size: NA
V gene: TRBV14
D gene: NA
CDR3 protein: CASSLSKYEQFF
CDR3 DNA: TGTGCCAGCAGCCTTTCGAAGTATGAGCAGTTCTTC

J gene: TRBJ2-6
clone size: NA
V gene: TRBV11-1
D gene: NA
CDR3 protein: CASSLTLRGPEGANVLTF
CDR3 DNA: TGTGCCAGCAGCCTGACCCTACGGGGGCCTGAAGGGGCCAACGTCCTGACTTTC

J gene: TRBJ2-1
clone size: few
V gene: TRBV20-1
D gene: NA
CDR3 protein: CSAGAGEQFF
CDR3 DNA: TGCAGTGCCGGGGCCGGTGAGCAGTTCTTC

J gene: TRBJ2-3
clone size: once
V gene: TRBV20-1
D gene: NA
CDR3 protein: CSASKGSTDTQYF
CDR3 DNA: TGCAGTGCTAGCAAGGGTAGCACAGATACGCAGTATTTT

J gene: TRBJ2-1
clone size: NA
V gene: TRBV29-1
D gene: NA
CDR3 protein: CSVKNYNEQFF
CDR3 DNA: TGCAGCGTTAAAAACTACAATGAGCAGTTCTTC

J gene: TRBJ2-1
clone size: NA
V gene: TRBV19
D gene: NA
CDR3 protein: CASSIPGPRNEQFF
CDR3 DNA: TGTGCCAGTAGTATACCGGGACCCCGGAATGAGCAGTTCTTC

J gene: TRBJ1-4
clone size: few
V gene: TRBV20-1
D gene: TRBD1
CDR3 protein: CSARNSIWDRENEKLFF
CDR3 DNA: TGCAGTGCTAGAAACTCGATCTGGGACAGGGAAAACGAAAAACTGTTTTTT

J gene: TRBJ2-3
clone size: NA
V gene: TRBV12-3/TRBV12-4
D gene: TRBD2
CDR3 protein: CASSPGTRSTDMQYF
CDR3 DNA: TGTGCCAGCAGTCCCGGGACTAGAAGCACAGATATGCAGTATTTT

J gene: TRBJ2-1
clone size: many
V gene: TRBV20-1
D gene: NA
CDR3 protein: CSARASEDFANNEQFF
CDR3 DNA: TGCAGTGCTAGAGCATCAGAGGACTTTGCTAACAATGAGCAGTTCTTC

J gene: TRBJ1-2
clone size: NA
V gene: TRBV5-1
D gene: TRBD1
CDR3 protein: CASSKDRTGDGYTF
CDR3 DNA: TGCGCCAGCAGCAAGGACCGGACAGGGGACGGCTACACCTTC

J gene: TRBJ2-1
clone size: many
V gene: TRBV13
D gene: TRBD1
CDR3 protein: CASSAPEGADEQFF
CDR3 DNA: TGTGCCAGCAGCGCCCCCGAGGGGGCCGATGAGCAGTTCTTC

J gene: TRBJ2-7
clone size: few
V gene: TRBV4-2
D gene: TRBD2
CDR3 protein: CASSQAGLAAEQYF
CDR3 DNA: TGTGCCAGCAGCCAAGCCGGACTAGCGGCCGAGCAGTACTTC

J gene: TRBJ2-7
clone size: many
V gene: TRBV7-9
D gene: NA
CDR3 protein: CASSPQGFTYEQYF
CDR3 DNA: TGTGCCAGCAGCCCCCAAGGGTTTACCTACGAGCAGTACTTC

J gene: TRBJ2-5
clone size: NA
V gene: TRBV27
D gene: TRBD2
CDR3 protein: CASSPATSGRERGETQYF
CDR3 DNA: TGTGCCAGCAGCCCTGCGACTAGCGGGAGGGAAAGGGGGGAGACCCAGTACTTC

J gene: TRBJ1-4
clone size: few
V gene: TRBV29-1
D gene: NA
CDR3 protein: CSVVLQVNEKLFF
CDR3 DNA: TGCAGCGTTGTCCTCCAAGTGAATGAAAAACTGTTTTTT

J gene: TRBJ2-3
clone size: NA
V gene: TRBV18
D gene: NA
CDR3 protein: CASSPISDTHLKSTDTQYF
CDR3 DNA: TGTGCCAGCTCACCTATCTCGGACACTCACCTTAAATCCACAGATACGCAGTATTTT

J gene: TRBJ2-7
clone size: few
V gene: TRBV10-2
D gene: NA
CDR3 protein: CASSVPDEGSEQYF
CDR3 DNA: TGCGCCAGCAGTGTCCCAGACGAAGGTAGCGAGCAGTACTTC

J gene: TRBJ2-7
clone size: NA
V gene: TRBV5-1
D gene: NA
CDR3 protein: CASSLAFGNEQYF
CDR3 DNA: TGCGCCAGCAGCTTGGCCTTCGGGAACGAGCAGTACTTC

J gene: TRBJ2-7
clone size: NA
V gene: TRBV6-1
D gene: TRBD1
CDR3 protein: CASSVSPGDSNSYEQYF
CDR3 DNA: TGTGCCAGCAGCGTATCCCCCGGGGACAGCAACTCCTACGAGCAGTACTTC

J gene: TRBJ1-4
clone size: many
V gene: TRBV5-8
D gene: NA
CDR3 protein: CASSLLQDGEKLFF
CDR3 DNA: TGTGCCAGCAGCTTGTTGCAGGATGGGGAAAAACTGTTTTTT

J gene: TRBJ2-5
clone size: few
V gene: TRBV6-5
D gene: NA
CDR3 protein: CASSYSAGAEETQYF
CDR3 DNA: TGTGCCAGCAGTTACTCGGCGGGGGCCGAAGAGACCCAGTACTTC

J gene: TRBJ2-5
clone size: NA
V gene: TRBV7-2
D gene: TRBD2
CDR3 protein: CASSLAGSSGETQYF
CDR3 DNA: TGTGCCAGCAGCTTAGCTGGCTCTAGCGGCGAGACCCAGTACTTC

J gene: TRBJ2-7
clone size: few
V gene: TRBV20-1
D gene: TRBD2
CDR3 protein: CSASPGGLGREQYF
CDR3 DNA: TGCAGTGCTAGCCCGGGGGGGCTTGGGCGCGAGCAGTACTTC

J gene: TRBJ2-7
clone size: NA
V gene: TRBV20-1
D gene: NA
CDR3 protein: CSASPGARWEQYF
CDR3 DNA: TGCAGTGCTAGTCCAGGGGCACGATGGGAGCAGTACTTC

J gene: TRBJ1-6
clone size: NA
V gene: TRBV6-1
D gene: NA
CDR3 protein: CASRRQHSYNSPLHF
CDR3 DNA: TGTGCCAGCAGGCGACAGCACTCCTATAATTCACCCCTCCACTTT

J gene: TRBJ2-1
clone size: medium-sized
V gene: TRBV20-1
D gene: TRBD2
CDR3 protein: CSARDRLAGVLEQFF
CDR3 DNA: TGCAGTGCTAGAGATCGGCTAGCGGGAGTGCTTGAGCAGTTCTTC

J gene: TRBJ2-1
clone size: few
V gene: TRBV7-9
D gene: NA
CDR3 protein: CASSQARQFF
CDR3 DNA: TGTGCCAGCAGCCAGGCGCGACAGTTCTTC

J gene: TRBJ2-7
clone size: few
V gene: TRBV7-9
D gene: TRBD1
CDR3 protein: CASSSHDRGGEQYF
CDR3 DNA: TGTGCCAGCAGCTCACACGACAGGGGAGGTGAGCAGTACTTC